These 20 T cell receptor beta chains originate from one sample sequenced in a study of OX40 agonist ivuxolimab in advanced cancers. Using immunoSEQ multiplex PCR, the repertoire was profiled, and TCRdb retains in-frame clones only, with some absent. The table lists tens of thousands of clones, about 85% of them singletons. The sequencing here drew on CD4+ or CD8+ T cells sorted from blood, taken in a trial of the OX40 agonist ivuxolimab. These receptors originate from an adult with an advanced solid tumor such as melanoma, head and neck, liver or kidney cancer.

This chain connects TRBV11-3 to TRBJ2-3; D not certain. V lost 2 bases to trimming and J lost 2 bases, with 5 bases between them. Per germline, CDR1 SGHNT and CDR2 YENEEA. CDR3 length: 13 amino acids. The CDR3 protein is CASSLPYTDTQYF. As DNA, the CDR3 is TGTGCCAGCAGCTTACCCTACACAGATACGCAGTATTTT.

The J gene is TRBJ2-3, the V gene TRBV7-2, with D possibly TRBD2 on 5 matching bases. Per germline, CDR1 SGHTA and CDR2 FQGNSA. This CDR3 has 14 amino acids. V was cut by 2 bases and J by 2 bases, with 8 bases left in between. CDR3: CASSLSGSTDTQYF. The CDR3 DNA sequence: TGTGCCAGCAGCTTATCGGGATCCACAGATACGCAGTATTTT.

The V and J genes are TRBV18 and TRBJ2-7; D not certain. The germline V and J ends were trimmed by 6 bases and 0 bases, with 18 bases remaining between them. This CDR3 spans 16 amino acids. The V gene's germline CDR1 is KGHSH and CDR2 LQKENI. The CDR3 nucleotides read TGTGCCAGCTCTCAAAAAATAGACACCTTCTCCTACGAGCAGTACTTC. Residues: CASSQKIDTFSYEQYF. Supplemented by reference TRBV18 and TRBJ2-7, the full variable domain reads NAGVMQNPRHLVRRRGQEARLRCSPMKGHSHVYWYRQLPEEGLKFMVYLQKENIIDESGMPKERFSAEFPKEGPSILRIQQVVRGDSAAYFCASSQKIDTFSYEQYFGPGTRLTVT.

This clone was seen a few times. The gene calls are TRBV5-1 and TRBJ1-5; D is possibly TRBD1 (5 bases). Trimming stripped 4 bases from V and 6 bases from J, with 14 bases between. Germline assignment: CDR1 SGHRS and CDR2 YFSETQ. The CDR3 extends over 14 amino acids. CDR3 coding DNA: TGCGCCAGCAGCCCCGGGGGGTGGTCTCAGCCCCAGCATTTT. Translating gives CASSPGGWSQPQHF. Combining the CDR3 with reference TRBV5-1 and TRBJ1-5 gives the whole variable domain KAGVTQTPRYLIKTRGQQVTLSCSPISGHRSVSWYQQTPGQGLQFLFEYFSETQRNKGNFPGRFSGRQFSNSRSEMNVSTLELGDSALYLCASSPGGWSQPQHFGDGTRLSIL.

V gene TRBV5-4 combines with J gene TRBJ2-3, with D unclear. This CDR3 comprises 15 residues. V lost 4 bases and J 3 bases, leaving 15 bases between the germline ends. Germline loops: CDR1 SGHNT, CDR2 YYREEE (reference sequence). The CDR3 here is CASSPSSTRTDTQYF. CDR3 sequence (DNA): TGTGCCAGCAGCCCCTCCTCGACTCGTACAGATACGCAGTATTTT.

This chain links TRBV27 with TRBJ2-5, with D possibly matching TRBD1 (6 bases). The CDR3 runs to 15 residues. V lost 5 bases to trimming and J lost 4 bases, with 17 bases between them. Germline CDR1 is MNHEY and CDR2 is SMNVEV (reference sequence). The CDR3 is CASSPKRGHRETQYF. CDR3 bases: TGTGCCAGCAGTCCTAAACGGGGACACCGAGAGACCCAGTACTTC.

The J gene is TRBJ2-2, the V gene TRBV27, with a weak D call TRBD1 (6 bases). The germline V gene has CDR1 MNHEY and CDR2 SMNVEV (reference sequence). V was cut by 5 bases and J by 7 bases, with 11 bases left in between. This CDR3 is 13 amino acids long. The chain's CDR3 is CASSANRDGELFF. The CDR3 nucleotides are TGTGCCAGCAGTGCAAACAGGGACGGGGAGCTGTTTTTT.

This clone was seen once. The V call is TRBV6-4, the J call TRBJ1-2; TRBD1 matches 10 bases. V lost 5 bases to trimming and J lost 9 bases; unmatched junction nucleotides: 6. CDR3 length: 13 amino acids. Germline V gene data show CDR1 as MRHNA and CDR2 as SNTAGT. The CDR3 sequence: CASSSGTGVSYTF. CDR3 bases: TGTGCCAGCAGTTCCGGGACAGGGGTGAGCTACACCTTC.

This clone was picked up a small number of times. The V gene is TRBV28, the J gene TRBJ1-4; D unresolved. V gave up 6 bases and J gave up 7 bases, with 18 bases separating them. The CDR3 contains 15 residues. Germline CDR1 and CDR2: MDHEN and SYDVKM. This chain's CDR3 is CASSPPWAGGEKLFF. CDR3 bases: TGTGCCAGCAGCCCTCCGTGGGCAGGCGGTGAAAAACTGTTTTTT.

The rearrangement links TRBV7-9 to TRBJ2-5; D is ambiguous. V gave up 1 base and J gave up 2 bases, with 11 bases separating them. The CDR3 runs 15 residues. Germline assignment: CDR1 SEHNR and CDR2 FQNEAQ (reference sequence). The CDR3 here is CASSLGGPTQETQYF. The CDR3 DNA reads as TGTGCCAGCAGCTTAGGTGGACCCACACAAGAGACCCAGTACTTC.

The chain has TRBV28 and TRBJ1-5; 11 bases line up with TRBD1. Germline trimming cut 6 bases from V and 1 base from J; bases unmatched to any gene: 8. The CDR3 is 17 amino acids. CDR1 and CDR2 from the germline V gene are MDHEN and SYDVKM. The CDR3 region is CASSPRTGGMSNQPQHF. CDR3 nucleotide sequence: TGTGCCAGCAGCCCGCGGACAGGGGGCATGAGCAATCAGCCCCAGCATTTT. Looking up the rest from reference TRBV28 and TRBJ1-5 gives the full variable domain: DVKVTQSSRYLVKRTGEKVFLECVQDMDHENMFWYRQDPGLGLRLIYFSYDVKMKEKGDIPEGYSVSREKKERFSLILESASTNQTSMYLCASSPRTGGMSNQPQHFGDGTRLSIL.

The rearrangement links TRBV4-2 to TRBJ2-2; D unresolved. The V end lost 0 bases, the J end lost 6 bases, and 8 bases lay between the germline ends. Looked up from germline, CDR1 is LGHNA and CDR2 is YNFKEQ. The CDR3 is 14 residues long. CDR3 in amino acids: CASSQDWGSGELFF. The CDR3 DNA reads TGTGCCAGCAGCCAAGATTGGGGTTCCGGGGAGCTGTTTTTT.

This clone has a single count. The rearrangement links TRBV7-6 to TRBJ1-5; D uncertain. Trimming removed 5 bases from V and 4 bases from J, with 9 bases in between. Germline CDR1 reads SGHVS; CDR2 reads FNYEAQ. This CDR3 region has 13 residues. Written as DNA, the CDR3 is TGTGCCAGCAGCCCCTCCTGGAATCAGCCCCAGCATTTT. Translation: CASSPSWNQPQHF.

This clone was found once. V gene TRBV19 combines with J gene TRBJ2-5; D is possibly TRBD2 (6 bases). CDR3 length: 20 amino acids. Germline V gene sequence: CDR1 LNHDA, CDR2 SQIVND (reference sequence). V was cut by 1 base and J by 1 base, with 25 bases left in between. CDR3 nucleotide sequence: TGTGCCAGTAGTATAGTGCTCGTCGGGGTGGGACTCATCCGCCAAGAGACCCAGTACTTC. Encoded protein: CASSIVLVGVGLIRQETQYF. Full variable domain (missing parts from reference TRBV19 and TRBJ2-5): DGGITQSPKYLFRKEGQNVTLSCEQNLNHDAMYWYRQDPGQGLRLIYYSQIVNDFQKGDIAEGYSVSREKKESFPLTVTSAQKNPTAFYLCASSIVLVGVGLIRQETQYFGPGTRLLVL.

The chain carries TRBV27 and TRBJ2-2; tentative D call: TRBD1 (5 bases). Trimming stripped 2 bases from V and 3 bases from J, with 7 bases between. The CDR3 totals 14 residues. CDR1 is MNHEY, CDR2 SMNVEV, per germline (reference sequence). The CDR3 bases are TGTGCCAGCAGTTTAGGCAGGGACACCGGGGAGCTGTTTTTT. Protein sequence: CASSLGRDTGELFF.

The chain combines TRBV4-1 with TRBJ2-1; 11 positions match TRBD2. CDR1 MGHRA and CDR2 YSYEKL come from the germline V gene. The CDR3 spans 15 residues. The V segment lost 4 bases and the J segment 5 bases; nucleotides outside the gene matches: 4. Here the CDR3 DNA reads TGCGCCAGCAGCCCTGGGGGACTAGCGGACAATGAGCAGTTCTTC. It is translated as CASSPGGLADNEQFF.

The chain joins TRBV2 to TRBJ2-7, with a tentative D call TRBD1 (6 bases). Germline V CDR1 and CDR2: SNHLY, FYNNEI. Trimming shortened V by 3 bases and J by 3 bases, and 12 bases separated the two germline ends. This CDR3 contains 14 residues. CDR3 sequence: CASSEQDRFYEQYF. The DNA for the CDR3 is TGTGCCAGCAGTGAGCAGGACAGATTCTACGAGCAGTACTTC.

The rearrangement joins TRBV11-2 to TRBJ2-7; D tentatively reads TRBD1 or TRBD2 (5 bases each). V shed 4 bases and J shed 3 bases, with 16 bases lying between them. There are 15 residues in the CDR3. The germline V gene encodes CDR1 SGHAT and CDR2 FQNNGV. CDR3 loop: CASSSVAGRVYEQYF. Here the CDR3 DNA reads TGTGCCAGCAGCTCTGTCGCAGGGCGGGTCTACGAGCAGTACTTC.

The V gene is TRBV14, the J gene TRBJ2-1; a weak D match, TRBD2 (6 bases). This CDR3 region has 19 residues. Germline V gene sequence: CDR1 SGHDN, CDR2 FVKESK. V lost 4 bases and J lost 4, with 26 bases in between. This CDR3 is CASSPVGDRWRGGYNEQFF. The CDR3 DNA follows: TGTGCCAGCAGCCCAGTGGGGGACCGGTGGCGGGGAGGATACAATGAGCAGTTCTTC.

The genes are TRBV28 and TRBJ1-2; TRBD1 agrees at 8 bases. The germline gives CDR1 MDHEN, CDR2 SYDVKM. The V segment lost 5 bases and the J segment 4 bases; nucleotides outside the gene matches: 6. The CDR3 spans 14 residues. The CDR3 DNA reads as TGTGCCAGCAGTGTTGGACAGGGTGCCTATGGCTACACCTTC. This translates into CASSVGQGAYGYTF.